This is a list of T cell receptor beta chains from one sample in a study of T cells after yellow fever vaccination. TCRdb re-analysed the 5' RACE reads in MiXCR, keeping a single row per CDR3 protein. This table has 300,000 to 350,000 distinct CDR3 sequences, 3% to 4.5% appearing once. Sequenced here: PBMCs, sampled 5 days after the yellow fever booster vaccination. The source of these receptors is a man aged 18 to 35 who received the YFV17D yellow fever vaccine. CDR3s include the opening cysteine and the closing phenylalanine or tryptophan. A D gene is named only where the DNA matches it firmly. The size of a clone is reported for some rows only, either as once, few or many, or as a class for expanded clones.

j_call	clone_size	v_call	d_call	cdr3_aa	cdr3_nt
TRBJ1-2	NA	TRBV10-3	NA	CAISEQIYGYTF	TGTGCCATCAGTGAACAAATCTATGGCTACACCTTC
TRBJ1-5	many	TRBV29-1	NA	CSVRQHSNQPQHF	TGCAGCGTTCGCCAGCATAGCAATCAGCCCCAGCATTTT
TRBJ1-1	NA	TRBV12-3/TRBV12-4	TRBD1	CASSFEGTGIAEAFF	TGTGCCAGCAGTTTCGAAGGGACAGGGATCGCTGAAGCTTTCTTT
TRBJ1-1	NA	TRBV5-1	NA	CASRGGPQNTEAFF	TGCGCCAGCAGAGGGGGACCCCAAAACACTGAAGCTTTCTTT
TRBJ1-2	NA	TRBV6-1	NA	CASSVAKANYGYTF	TGTGCCAGCAGTGTAGCAAAAGCTAACTATGGCTACACCTTC
TRBJ1-2	NA	TRBV9	TRBD1	CASSTQGGFSGYTF	TGTGCCAGCAGCACCCAGGGGGGATTTAGCGGCTACACCTTC
TRBJ1-3	few	TRBV10-3	NA	CAISSVFGNTIYF	TGTGCCATCAGCTCTGTGTTTGGAAACACCATATATTTT
TRBJ1-6	few	TRBV5-1	NA	CASSLVMDGNSPLHF	TGCGCCAGCAGCTTGGTAATGGACGGGAATTCACCCCTCCACTTT
TRBJ2-2	NA	TRBV5-1	NA	CASSLEVLLGSNTGELFF	TGCGCCAGCAGCTTGGAAGTCCTTCTAGGATCGAACACCGGGGAGCTGTTTTTT
TRBJ1-1	NA	TRBV30	TRBD1	CAWSVLGQGLFGTEAFF	TGTGCCTGGAGTGTACTCGGACAGGGCCTTTTTGGGACTGAAGCTTTCTTT
TRBJ1-6	few	TRBV5-5	TRBD1	CASSPADRANSPLHF	TGTGCCAGCAGCCCGGCCGACAGGGCCAATTCACCCCTCCACTTT
TRBJ1-1	many	TRBV7-8	NA	CASRVGMNTEAFF	TGTGCCAGCAGGGTGGGGATGAACACTGAAGCTTTCTTT
TRBJ2-3	NA	TRBV9	TRBD2	CASSVAGREDTQYF	TGTGCCAGCAGCGTAGCGGGGAGGGAAGATACGCAGTATTTT
TRBJ1-4	few	TRBV5-1	NA	CASSFGGANEKLFF	TGCGCCAGCAGCTTTGGGGGGGCTAATGAAAAACTGTTTTTT
TRBJ1-5	NA	TRBV23-1	NA	CASSQMRPAHHGQPQHF	TGCGCCAGCAGTCAAATGCGTCCGGCCCATCACGGCCAGCCCCAGCATTTT
TRBJ1-1	NA	TRBV10-3	NA	CAISAGENTEAFF	TGTGCCATCAGTGCAGGGGAGAACACTGAAGCTTTCTTT
TRBJ2-3	NA	TRBV19	NA	CASSLTGTSTDTQYF	TGTGCCAGTAGCCTAACAGGGACTAGCACAGATACGCAGTATTTT
TRBJ1-3	many	TRBV6-5	NA	CASSFTGQTSGNTIYF	TGTGCCAGCAGTTTCACGGGACAAACCTCTGGAAACACCATATATTTT
TRBJ1-4	NA	TRBV4-1	TRBD1	CASSQPAGTGWATNEKLFF	TGCGCCAGCAGCCAACCAGCCGGGACAGGGTGGGCAACTAATGAAAAACTGTTTTTT
TRBJ2-3	many	TRBV7-2	NA	CASSPGYTQYF	TGTGCCAGCAGCCCGGGGTATACGCAGTATTTT
TRBJ2-3	NA	TRBV11-2	NA	CASSFHSTDTQYF	TGTGCCAGCAGCTTCCATAGCACAGATACGCAGTATTTT
TRBJ2-3	many	TRBV29-1	NA	CSVEGPGADTQYF	TGCAGCGTTGAGGGGCCGGGGGCGGATACGCAGTATTTT
TRBJ2-7	few	TRBV20-1	TRBD2	CSATVSGGGEQYF	TGCAGTGCCACCGTCAGCGGGGGAGGCGAGCAGTACTTC
TRBJ1-2	NA	TRBV4-3	TRBD1	CASSQGTGGVDGYTF	TGCGCCAGCAGCCAAGGCACAGGGGGTGTTGATGGCTACACCTTC
TRBJ2-7	few	TRBV19	NA	CASSMIGGFYEQYF	TGTGCCAGTAGTATGATAGGTGGTTTCTACGAGCAGTACTTC
TRBJ2-3	NA	TRBV5-1	TRBD2	CASCSTSSGVTDTQYF	TGCGCCAGCTGCTCCACGTCCAGCGGGGTCACAGATACGCAGTATTTT
TRBJ2-3	many	TRBV7-3	NA	CASSASGYTDTQYF	TGTGCCAGCAGCGCCAGCGGTTACACAGATACGCAGTATTTT
TRBJ2-2	few	TRBV5-1	TRBD2	CASSPTSGGYTGELFF	TGCGCCAGCAGCCCGACTAGCGGGGGATACACCGGGGAGCTGTTTTTT
TRBJ2-5	few	TRBV5-5	TRBD2	CASSPGTRFETQYF	TGTGCCAGCAGCCCCGGGACTAGATTTGAGACCCAGTACTTC
TRBJ1-2	few	TRBV7-8	NA	CASSLYVDYGYTF	TGTGCCAGCAGCCTATATGTGGATTATGGCTACACCTTC
TRBJ1-1	few	TRBV20-1	NA	CSARGLIGARGDAFF	TGCAGTGCTAGAGGGTTGATAGGGGCTCGGGGTGATGCTTTCTTT
TRBJ1-5	many	TRBV5-1	NA	CASSLRHGDQPQHF	TGCGCCAGCAGCTTGCGGCACGGAGATCAGCCCCAGCATTTT
TRBJ2-2	few	TRBV3-1	NA	CASSQGVSGTGELFF	TGTGCCAGCAGCCAGGGTGTAAGCGGCACCGGGGAGCTGTTTTTT
TRBJ2-3	few	TRBV6-2/TRBV6-3	TRBD2	CASSRYSSGGRVDTQYF	TGTGCCAGCAGTCGATACTCTAGCGGGGGGCGGGTAGATACGCAGTATTTT
TRBJ2-3	many	TRBV5-1	TRBD1	CASSSPKDRVFRWADTQYF	TGCGCCAGCAGCTCACCGAAGGACAGGGTGTTCAGATGGGCAGATACGCAGTATTTT
TRBJ1-1	few	TRBV6-5	NA	CASRNILSFGPKAFF	TGTGCCAGCAGAAATATACTCAGCTTCGGCCCCAAAGCTTTCTTT
TRBJ2-1	NA	TRBV9	TRBD2	CASSPGGPRNEQFF	TGTGCCAGCAGCCCGGGGGGGCCTAGAAATGAGCAGTTCTTC
TRBJ1-1	many	TRBV20-1	NA	CSARELGPRTEAFF	TGCAGTGCTAGAGAGCTAGGGCCCAGGACTGAAGCTTTCTTT
TRBJ2-1	few	TRBV28	TRBD2	CASSVLVAGGLGSYNEQFF	TGTGCCAGCAGTGTCCTCGTGGCGGGGGGGCTTGGGTCCTACAATGAGCAGTTCTTC
TRBJ2-1	many	TRBV7-2	TRBD2	CASSLELAGSSYNEQFF	TGTGCCAGCAGCTTAGAGCTAGCGGGGAGCTCCTACAATGAGCAGTTCTTC
TRBJ1-6	few	TRBV7-8	TRBD1	CASSTRTGQNSPLHF	TGTGCCAGCAGCACCCGGACAGGCCAAAATTCACCCCTCCACTTT
TRBJ1-1	few	TRBV10-3	TRBD1	CAISTQGANTEAFF	TGTGCCATCAGCACACAGGGGGCCAACACTGAAGCTTTCTTT
TRBJ2-3	many	TRBV10-1	NA	CASSDHEWGDTQYF	TGCGCCAGCAGTGACCACGAGTGGGGGGATACGCAGTATTTT
TRBJ2-1	many	TRBV7-3	NA	CASSLDVSGTFNEQFF	TGTGCCAGCAGCTTAGACGTGTCCGGGACATTCAATGAGCAGTTCTTC
TRBJ1-2	few	TRBV29-1	TRBD1	CSVEVQDRGAKGYTF	TGCAGCGTTGAAGTCCAGGACAGGGGGGCAAAAGGCTACACCTTC
TRBJ2-3	few	TRBV10-3	TRBD2	CATKDERGHTDTQYF	TGTGCCACCAAGGACGAGCGGGGGCACACAGATACGCAGTATTTT
TRBJ2-3	many	TRBV7-8	TRBD2	CASSPQTGLAGSTDTQYF	TGTGCCAGCAGCCCTCAGACCGGACTAGCGGGGAGCACAGATACGCAGTATTTT
TRBJ1-2	few	TRBV12-3/TRBV12-4	TRBD1	CASSPGGDGYTF	TGTGCCAGCAGCCCAGGGGGCGACGGCTACACCTTC
TRBJ2-1	many	TRBV5-1	NA	CASSPGDEPNEQFF	TGCGCCAGCAGCCCGGGGGACGAGCCCAATGAGCAGTTCTTC
TRBJ2-3	NA	TRBV5-5	NA	CASSAQGRTDTQYF	TGTGCCAGCAGCGCCCAGGGGCGGACAGATACGCAGTATTTT
TRBJ1-4	NA	TRBV7-2	NA	CASSSSAEKLFF	TGTGCCAGCAGCTCATCGGCTGAAAAACTGTTTTTT
TRBJ2-7	NA	TRBV5-1	NA	CASSLDDGVPYEQYF	TGCGCCAGCAGCTTGGATGACGGAGTACCCTACGAGCAGTACTTC
TRBJ2-3	many	TRBV3-1	NA	CASSQVGFTDTQYF	TGTGCCAGCAGCCAAGTGGGATTCACAGATACGCAGTATTTT